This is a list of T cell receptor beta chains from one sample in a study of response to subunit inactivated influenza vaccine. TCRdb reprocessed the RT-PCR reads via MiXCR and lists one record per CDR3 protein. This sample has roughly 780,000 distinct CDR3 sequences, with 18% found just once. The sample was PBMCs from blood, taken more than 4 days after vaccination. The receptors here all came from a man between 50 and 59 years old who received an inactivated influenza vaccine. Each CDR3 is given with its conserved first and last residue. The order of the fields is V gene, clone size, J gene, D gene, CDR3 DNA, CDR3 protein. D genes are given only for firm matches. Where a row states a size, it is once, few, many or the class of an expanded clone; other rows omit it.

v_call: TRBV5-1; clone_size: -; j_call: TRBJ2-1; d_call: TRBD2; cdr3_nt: TGCGCCAGCAGCTTCAAACCAGCGGGGGAGCGCCTCTACAATGAGCAGTTCTTC; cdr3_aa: CASSFKPAGERLYNEQFF
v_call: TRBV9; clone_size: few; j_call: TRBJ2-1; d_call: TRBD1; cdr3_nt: TGTGCCAGCAGCGTAGGGACAGGCTACAATGAGCAGTTCTTC; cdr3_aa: CASSVGTGYNEQFF
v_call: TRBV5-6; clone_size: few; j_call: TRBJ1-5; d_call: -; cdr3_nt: TGTGCCAGCAGCTTGGATGGCAGTAGCAATCAGCCCCAGCATTTT; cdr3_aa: CASSLDGSSNQPQHF
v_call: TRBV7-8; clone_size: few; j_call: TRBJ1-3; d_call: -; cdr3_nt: TGTGCCAGCAGCTTAGAGATCCAGGCTAGAAACACCATATATTTT; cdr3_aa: CASSLEIQARNTIYF
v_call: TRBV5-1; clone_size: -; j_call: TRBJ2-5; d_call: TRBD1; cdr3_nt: TGCGCCAGCAGCACCTTGACAGGGACCCAAGAGACCCAGTACTTC; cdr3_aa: CASSTLTGTQETQYF
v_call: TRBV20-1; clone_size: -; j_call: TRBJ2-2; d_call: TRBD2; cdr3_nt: TGCAGTACACCGGGGGGGCATTACACCGGGGAGCTGTTTTTT; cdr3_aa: CSTPGGHYTGELFF
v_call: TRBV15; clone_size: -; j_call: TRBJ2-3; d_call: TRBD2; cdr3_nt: TGTGCCACCAGCAGAGTCGCGGGAGGTGTAGATACGCAGTATTTT; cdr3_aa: CATSRVAGGVDTQYF
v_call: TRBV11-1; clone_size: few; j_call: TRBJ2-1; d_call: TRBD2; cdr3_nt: TGTGCCAGCAGCTTAGCGGCAAGGGCCTGGGCGGGGGACTCCTACAATGAGCAGTTCTTC; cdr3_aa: CASSLAARAWAGDSYNEQFF
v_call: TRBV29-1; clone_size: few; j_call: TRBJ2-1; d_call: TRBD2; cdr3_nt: TGCAGCGTTGAAGATCTTGTGAAGCGGGGGTCTTTGGAGCAGTTCTTC; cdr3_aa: CSVEDLVKRGSLEQFF
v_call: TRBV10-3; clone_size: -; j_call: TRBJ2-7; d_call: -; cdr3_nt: TGTGCCATCAGTGACCGGGACGGGGGATACGAGCAGTACTTC; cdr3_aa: CAISDRDGGYEQYF
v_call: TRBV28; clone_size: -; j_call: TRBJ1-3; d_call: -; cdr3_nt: TGTGCCAGCAGTTTTCCCCAGTTCTCTGGAAACACCATATATTTT; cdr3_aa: CASSFPQFSGNTIYF
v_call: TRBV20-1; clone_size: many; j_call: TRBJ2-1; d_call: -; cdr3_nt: TGCAGTCTTACCCGTCCTCACAATGAGCAGTTCTTC; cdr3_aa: CSLTRPHNEQFF
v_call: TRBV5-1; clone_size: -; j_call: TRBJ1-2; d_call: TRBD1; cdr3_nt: TGCGCCAGCACCCAACAAGACAGGGGCGCCTATGGCTACACCTTC; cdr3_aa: CASTQQDRGAYGYTF
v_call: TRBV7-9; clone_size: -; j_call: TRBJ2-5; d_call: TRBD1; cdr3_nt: TGTGCCAGCAGCTTAGAAGGGACAGGGACCATAAAGACCCAGTACTTC; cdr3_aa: CASSLEGTGTIKTQYF
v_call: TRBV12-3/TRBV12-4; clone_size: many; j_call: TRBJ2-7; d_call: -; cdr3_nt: TGTGCCAGCAGTTTACAGGGGAGCCTCTACGAGCAGTACTTC; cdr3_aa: CASSLQGSLYEQYF
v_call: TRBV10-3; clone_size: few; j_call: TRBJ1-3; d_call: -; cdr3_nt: TGTGCCATCAGTGAGTCGGGACAAAGAAACACCATATATTTT; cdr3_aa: CAISESGQRNTIYF
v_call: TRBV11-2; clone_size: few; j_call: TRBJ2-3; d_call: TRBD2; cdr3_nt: TGTGCCAGCAGCCTGACTAGCGGGGTACTTGGGTTT; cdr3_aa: CASSLTSGVLGF
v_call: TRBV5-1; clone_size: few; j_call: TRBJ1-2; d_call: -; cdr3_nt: TGCGCCAGCAGCTTAGGAGGCCGGCAGGGGACTGGCTACACCTTC; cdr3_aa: CASSLGGRQGTGYTF
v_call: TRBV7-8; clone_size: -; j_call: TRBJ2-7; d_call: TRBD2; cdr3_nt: TGTGCCAGCAGCACACGGAGCGCTAGCGGGACCGACGAGCAGTACTTC; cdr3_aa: CASSTRSASGTDEQYF
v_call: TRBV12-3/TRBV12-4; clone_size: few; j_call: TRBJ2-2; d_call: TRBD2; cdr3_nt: TGTGCCAGCAGGCCCCCGGGACTACCGAACACCGGGGAGCTGTTTTTT; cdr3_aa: CASRPPGLPNTGELFF
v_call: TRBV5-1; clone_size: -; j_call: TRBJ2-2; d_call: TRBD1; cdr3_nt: TGCGCCAGCAGCTTACCCGACAGGGCGCACGGGGAGCTGTTTTTT; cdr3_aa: CASSLPDRAHGELFF
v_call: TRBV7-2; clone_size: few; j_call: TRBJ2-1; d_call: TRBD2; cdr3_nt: TGTGCCAGCAACCAATATAGCGGGAGGGCCGGGTTCTTC; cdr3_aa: CASNQYSGRAGFF
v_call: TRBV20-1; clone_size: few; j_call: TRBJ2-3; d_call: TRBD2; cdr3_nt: TGCAGTGCTAGAGATGGGACTAGGCAGAGCACAGATACGCAGTATTTT; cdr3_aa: CSARDGTRQSTDTQYF
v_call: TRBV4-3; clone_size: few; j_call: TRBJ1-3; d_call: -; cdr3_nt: TGCGCCAGCAGCCAAGAGCGACACGCTGGAAACACCATATATTTT; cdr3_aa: CASSQERHAGNTIYF
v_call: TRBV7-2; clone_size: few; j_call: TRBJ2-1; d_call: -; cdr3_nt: TGTGCCAGCAGTTTCGGTAGGATCTCCTACAATGAGCAGTTCTTC; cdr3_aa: CASSFGRISYNEQFF
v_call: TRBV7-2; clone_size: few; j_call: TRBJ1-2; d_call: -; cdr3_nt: TGTGCCAGCAGCTCGATAGGGGTCTACTATGGCTACACCTTC; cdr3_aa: CASSSIGVYYGYTF
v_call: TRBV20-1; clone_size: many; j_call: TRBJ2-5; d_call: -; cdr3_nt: TGCAGTGCTCGCCTTTGGGAGACCCAGTACTTC; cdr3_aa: CSARLWETQYF
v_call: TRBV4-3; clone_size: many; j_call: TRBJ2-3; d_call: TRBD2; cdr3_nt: TGCGCCAGCAGCCAAGCGCTAGCGGGGGGAGATACGCAGTATTTT; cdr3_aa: CASSQALAGGDTQYF
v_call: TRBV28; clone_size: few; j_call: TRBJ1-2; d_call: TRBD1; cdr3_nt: TGTGCCAGCAGTTCTGACGGACAGGGGAAGGTGGGTGGCTACACCTTC; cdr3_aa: CASSSDGQGKVGGYTF
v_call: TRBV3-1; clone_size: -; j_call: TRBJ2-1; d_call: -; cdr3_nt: TGTGCCAGCAGCCAAGGGACAGAAATCTACAATGAGCAGTTCTTC; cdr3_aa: CASSQGTEIYNEQFF
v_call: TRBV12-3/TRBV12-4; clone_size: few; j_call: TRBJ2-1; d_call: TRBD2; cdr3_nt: TGTGCCAGCAGTCCCCAGACTAGCGGGACGCAGTTCTTC; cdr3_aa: CASSPQTSGTQFF
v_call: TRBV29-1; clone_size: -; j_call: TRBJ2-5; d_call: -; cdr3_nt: TGCAGCGCCCAGGACGAAGGGGGGACCCAGTACTTC; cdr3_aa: CSAQDEGGTQYF
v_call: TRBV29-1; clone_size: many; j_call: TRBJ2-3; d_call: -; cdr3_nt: TGCAGCGTTGAGAGAGGGAGTCGCAGCACAGATACGCAGTATTTT; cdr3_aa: CSVERGSRSTDTQYF
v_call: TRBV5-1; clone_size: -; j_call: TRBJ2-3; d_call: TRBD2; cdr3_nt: TGCGCCAGCAGCTTGGGGACTAGCGGGAGTGCCACAGATACGCAGTATTTT; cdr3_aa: CASSLGTSGSATDTQYF
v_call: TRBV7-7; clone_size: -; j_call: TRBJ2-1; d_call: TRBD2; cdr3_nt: TGTGCTAGCAGCCCTAGCGGGGGGGGATCCAATGAGCAGTTCTTC; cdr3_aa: CASSPSGGGSNEQFF
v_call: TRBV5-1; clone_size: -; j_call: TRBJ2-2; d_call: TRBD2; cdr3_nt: TGCGCCAGCATCGGACTAGCGGGGACGACCGGGGAGCTGTTTTTT; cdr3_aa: CASIGLAGTTGELFF
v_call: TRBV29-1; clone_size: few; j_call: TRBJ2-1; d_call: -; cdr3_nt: TGCAGCGTTGGGAGGGATCTGGGGCAGTTCTTC; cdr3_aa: CSVGRDLGQFF
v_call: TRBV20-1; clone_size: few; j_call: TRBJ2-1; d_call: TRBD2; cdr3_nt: TGCAGTGCACACGGAGGACTAGCGGGAGGGTCCTACAATGAGCAGTTCTTC; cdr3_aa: CSAHGGLAGGSYNEQFF
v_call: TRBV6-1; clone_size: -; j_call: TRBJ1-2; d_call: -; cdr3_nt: TGTGCCAGCAGTGAAAGTCCGGACAGATACTATGGCTACACCTTC; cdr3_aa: CASSESPDRYYGYTF
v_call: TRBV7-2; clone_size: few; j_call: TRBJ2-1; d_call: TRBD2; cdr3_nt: TGTGCCAGCAGCTCCCCGGGACTAGTGCACAATGAGCAGTTCTTC; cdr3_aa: CASSSPGLVHNEQFF